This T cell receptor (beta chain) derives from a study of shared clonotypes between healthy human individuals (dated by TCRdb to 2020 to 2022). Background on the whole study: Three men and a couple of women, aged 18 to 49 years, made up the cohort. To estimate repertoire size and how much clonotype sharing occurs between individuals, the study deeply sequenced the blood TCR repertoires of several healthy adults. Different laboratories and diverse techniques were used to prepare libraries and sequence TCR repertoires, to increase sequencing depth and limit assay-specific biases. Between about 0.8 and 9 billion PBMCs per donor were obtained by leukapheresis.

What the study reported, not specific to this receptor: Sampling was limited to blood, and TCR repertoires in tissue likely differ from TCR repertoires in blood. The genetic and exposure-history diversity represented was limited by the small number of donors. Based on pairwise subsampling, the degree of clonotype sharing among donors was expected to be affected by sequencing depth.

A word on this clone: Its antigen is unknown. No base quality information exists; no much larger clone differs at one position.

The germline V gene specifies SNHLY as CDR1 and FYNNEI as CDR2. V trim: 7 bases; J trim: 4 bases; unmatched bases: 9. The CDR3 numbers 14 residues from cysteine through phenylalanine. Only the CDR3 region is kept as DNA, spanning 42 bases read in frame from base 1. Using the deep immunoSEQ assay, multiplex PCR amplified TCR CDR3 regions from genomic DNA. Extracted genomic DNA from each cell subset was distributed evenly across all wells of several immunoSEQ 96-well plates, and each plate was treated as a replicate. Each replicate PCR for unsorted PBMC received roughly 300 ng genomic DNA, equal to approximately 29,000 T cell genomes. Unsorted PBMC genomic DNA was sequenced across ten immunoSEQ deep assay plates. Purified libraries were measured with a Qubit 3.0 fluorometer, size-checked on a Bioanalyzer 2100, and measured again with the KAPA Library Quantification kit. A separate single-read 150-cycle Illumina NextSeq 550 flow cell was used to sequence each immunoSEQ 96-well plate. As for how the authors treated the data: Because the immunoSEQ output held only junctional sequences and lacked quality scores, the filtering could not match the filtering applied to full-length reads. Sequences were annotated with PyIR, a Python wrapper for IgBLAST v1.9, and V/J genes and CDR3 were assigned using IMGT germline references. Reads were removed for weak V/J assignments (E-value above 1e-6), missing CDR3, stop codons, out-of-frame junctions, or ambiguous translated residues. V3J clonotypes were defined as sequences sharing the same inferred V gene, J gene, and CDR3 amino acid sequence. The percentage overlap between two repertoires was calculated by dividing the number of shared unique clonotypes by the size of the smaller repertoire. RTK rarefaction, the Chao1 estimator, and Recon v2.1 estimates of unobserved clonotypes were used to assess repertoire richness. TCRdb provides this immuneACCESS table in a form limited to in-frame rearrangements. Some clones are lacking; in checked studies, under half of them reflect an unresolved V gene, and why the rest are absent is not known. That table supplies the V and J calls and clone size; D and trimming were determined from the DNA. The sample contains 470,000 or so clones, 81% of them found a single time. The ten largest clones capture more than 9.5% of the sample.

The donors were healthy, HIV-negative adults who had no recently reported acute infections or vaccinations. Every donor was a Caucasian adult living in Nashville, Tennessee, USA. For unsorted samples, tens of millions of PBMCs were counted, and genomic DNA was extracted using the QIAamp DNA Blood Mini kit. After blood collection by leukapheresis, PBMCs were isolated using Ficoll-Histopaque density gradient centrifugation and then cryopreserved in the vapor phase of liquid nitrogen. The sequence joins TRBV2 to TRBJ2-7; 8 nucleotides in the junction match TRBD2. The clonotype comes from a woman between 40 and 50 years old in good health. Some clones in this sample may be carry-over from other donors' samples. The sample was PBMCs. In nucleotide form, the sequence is TGTGCCAGCACCTACGGGGGGGCGTTTTACGAGCAGTACTTC. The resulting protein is CASTYGGAFYEQYF.